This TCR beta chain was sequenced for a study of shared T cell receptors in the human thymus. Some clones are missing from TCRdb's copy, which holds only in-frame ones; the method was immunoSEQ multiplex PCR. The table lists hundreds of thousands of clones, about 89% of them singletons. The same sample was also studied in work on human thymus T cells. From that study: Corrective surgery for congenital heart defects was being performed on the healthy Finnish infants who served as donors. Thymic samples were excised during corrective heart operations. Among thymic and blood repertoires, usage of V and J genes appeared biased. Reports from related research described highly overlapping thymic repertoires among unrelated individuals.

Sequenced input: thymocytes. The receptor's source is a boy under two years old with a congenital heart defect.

The CDR3 nucleotides are TGCAGCGTTGAAGATCTCGGGGAGAAGGCCAAAAACATTCAGTACTTC. Its protein product is CSVEDLGEKAKNIQYF. V is TRBV29-1 and J is TRBJ2-4, with TRBD2 as a possible D gene (5 bases). V was trimmed by 0 bases and J by 1 base, leaving 13 bases between them. CDR1 and CDR2 (germline): SQVTM, ANQGSEA. This CDR3 is 16 amino acids long.